The 2 T cell receptor beta chains below all came from one sample that was sequenced in a study of early T cells in non-severe SARS-CoV-2 infection. TCRdb used MiXCR to reprocess the 5' RACE reads, holding one entry per CDR3 protein. The sample has 66,000 or so distinct CDR3 sequences, roughly an eighth seen once; the top ten hold about 8.3%. Sequencing used whole blood. The receptors here all came from an adult who was a healthcare worker with PCR-confirmed SARS-CoV-2 infection or an uninfected control (not recorded which).

This clonotype was observed a few times. J is TRBJ2-7 and V is TRBV27; 8 bases are a match to TRBD1. Germline assignment: CDR1 MNHEY and CDR2 SMNVEV (reference sequence). This CDR3 contains 16 residues. V dropped 3 bases and J dropped 1; count of bases not matched to a gene: 8. In DNA form, the CDR3 reads TGTGCCAGCAGTTTCCAAGGGCAGGGGGCTTCCTACGAGCAGTACTTC. It translates to CASSFQGQGASYEQYF.

This clonotype appeared many times. The rearrangement links TRBV20-1 to TRBJ2-3; 8 nucleotides line up with TRBD2. The CDR3 spans 14 residues. CDR1 and CDR2 (germline): DFQATT, SNEGSKA (reference sequence). The V gene end was trimmed by 6 bases and the J gene end by 5 bases; junction bases not matched to a gene: 10. The CDR3 bases are TGCAGTGCCCCGGCGCGGGAGGAGGGAGATACGCAGTATTTT. This codes for CSAPAREEGDTQYF.